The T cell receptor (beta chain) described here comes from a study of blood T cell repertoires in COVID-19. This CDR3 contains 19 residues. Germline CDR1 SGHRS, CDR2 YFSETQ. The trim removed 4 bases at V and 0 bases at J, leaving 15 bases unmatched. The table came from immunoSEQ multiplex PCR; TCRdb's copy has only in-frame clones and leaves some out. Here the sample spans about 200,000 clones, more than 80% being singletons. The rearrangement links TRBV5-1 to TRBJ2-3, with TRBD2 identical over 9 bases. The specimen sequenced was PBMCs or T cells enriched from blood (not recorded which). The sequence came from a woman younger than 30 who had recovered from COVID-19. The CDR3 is CASSHLGGGVPTSTDTQYF. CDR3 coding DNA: TGCGCCAGCAGCCATTTGGGCGGGGGGGTTCCCACTAGCACAGATACGCAGTATTTT.